The 18 T cell receptor beta chains presented below share a single source sample, sequenced in a study of radiotherapy plus CTLA-4 blockade in lung cancer. This table comes from immunoSEQ multiplex PCR, and its TCRdb copy is limited to in-frame clones, with some not included. The table has some 50,000 clones, roughly 86% seen once. The starting material was peripheral blood, obtained from a patient treated with radiotherapy plus ipilimumab. The receptor source for this set is a human donor with non-small cell lung cancer whose response to radiotherapy plus ipilimumab could not be evaluated.

This rearrangement joins TRBV9 to TRBJ1-5; 7 positions match TRBD1. Germline V gene sequence: CDR1 SGDLS, CDR2 YYNGEE. The V gene end was trimmed by 5 bases and the J gene end by 1 base; junction bases not matched to a gene: 12. This CDR3 spans 17 amino acids. Written as DNA, the CDR3 is TGTGCCAGCAGTCACCGGGACAGCCCGTCAAGCAATCAGCCCCAGCATTTT. Encoded protein: CASSHRDSPSSNQPQHF. Variable domain in full (rest from reference TRBV9 and TRBJ1-5): DSGVTQTPKHLITATGQRVTLRCSPRSGDLSVYWYQQSLDQGLQFLIQYYNGEERAKGNILERFSAQQFPDLHSELNLSSLELGDSALYFCASSHRDSPSSNQPQHFGDGTRLSIL.

The V and J genes are TRBV19 and TRBJ2-1; D ambiguous. V lost 7 bases and J lost 4, with 11 bases in between. Germline assignment: CDR1 LNHDA and CDR2 SQIVND (reference sequence). This CDR3 region has 13 residues. CDR3 region: CASTTPIYNEQFF. CDR3 DNA sequence: TGTGCCAGTACCACACCAATATACAATGAGCAGTTCTTC.

The CDR3 protein is CASSPPGTGGVLKGYTF. The CDR3 DNA reads as TGTGCCAGCAGCCCCCCCGGGACAGGGGGCGTCCTAAAGGGCTACACCTTC. The chain joins TRBV7-8 to TRBJ1-2; 12 bases fit TRBD1. V lost 5 bases, J lost 8 bases, and 15 bases stayed unmatched. There are 17 residues in the CDR3. Germline V CDR1 and CDR2: SGHVS, FQNEAQ.

This chain's CDR3 is CASSQPGQGRYEQYF. As DNA, the CDR3 is TGCGCCAGCAGCCAACCGGGACAGGGGCGCTACGAGCAGTACTTC. The chain joins TRBV4-1 to TRBJ2-7, with 10 positions matching TRBD1. With 2 bases clipped from V and 3 bases from J, the junction kept 4 bases outside the gene matches. The CDR3 totals 15 residues. The germline gives CDR1 MGHRA, CDR2 YSYEKL.

The gene calls are TRBV15 and TRBJ1-1; D ambiguous. The length of the CDR3 is 13 residues. In germline, CDR1 is LNHNV, CDR2 YYDKDF (reference sequence). Trimming left V 4 bases short and J 3 bases short, with 9 bases between. CDR3: CATSKSIDTEAFF. In nucleotides, the CDR3 is TGTGCCACCAGCAAATCAATTGACACTGAAGCTTTCTTT. The whole variable domain, filled in from reference TRBV15 and TRBJ1-1, reads DAMVIQNPRYQVTQFGKPVTLSCSQTLNHNVMYWYQQKSSQAPKLLFHYYDKDFNNEADTPDNFQSRRPNTSFCFLDIRSPGLGDTAMYLCATSKSIDTEAFFGQGTRLTVV.

The chain recombines TRBV7-9 with TRBJ2-7, with 11 bases fitting TRBD1. Germline assignment: CDR1 SEHNR and CDR2 FQNEAQ (reference sequence). V lost 5 bases, J lost 4 bases, and 7 bases stayed unmatched. CDR3 length: 15 residues. The DNA for the CDR3 is TGTGCCAGCAGCCAAGGACAGGGGGCCTCTTACGAGCAGTACTTC. Its translation: CASSQGQGASYEQYF. The variable domain in full, with the rest retrieved from reference TRBV7-9 and TRBJ2-7, is DTGVSQNPRHKITKRGQNVTFRCDPISEHNRLYWYRQTLGQGPEFLTYFQNEAQLEKSRLLSDRFSAERPKGSFSTLEIQRTEQGDSAMYLCASSQGQGASYEQYFGPGTRLTVT.

A remark on this clone: At one boundary the junction diverges from the germline segment, which might be a read error. The rearrangement links TRBV4-2 to TRBJ2-4; possibly TRBD2 for D (5 bases). The CDR3 runs 16 residues. Germline CDR1 LGHNA, CDR2 YNFKEQ. This CDR3 reads CASSKDGDVAKNIQYF. The CDR3, as DNA: TGTGCCAGCAGCAAAGACGGGGATGTAGCCAAAAACATTCAGTACTTC.

This chain links TRBV7-9 with TRBJ2-1; 9 nucleotides line up with TRBD2. The J segment lost 5 bases and the V segment lost 8 bases, leaving 4 bases of the junction unmatched. The CDR3 spans 13 residues. CDR1 and CDR2 from the germline V gene are SEHNR and FQNEAQ (reference sequence). This CDR3 reads CASFSGSNNEQFF. For the CDR3, the DNA is TGTGCCAGCTTTAGCGGGAGTAACAATGAGCAGTTCTTC.

This clone has only a few counts. The rearrangement joins TRBV5-4 to TRBJ2-3, with D perhaps TRBD2 (5 bases). This CDR3 is built from 14 residues. Germline V gives CDR1 SGHNT, CDR2 YYREEE (reference sequence). The V and J ends lost 3 bases and 0 bases respectively, with 8 bases between them. DNA for the CDR3: TGTGCCAGCAGCTCCGGACTGAGCACAGATACGCAGTATTTT. Protein product: CASSSGLSTDTQYF. The full variable domain, its missing parts supplied by reference TRBV5-4 and TRBJ2-3, is ETGVTQSPTHLIKTRGQQVTLRCSSQSGHNTVSWYQQALGQGPQFIFQYYREEENGRGNFPPRFSGLQFPNYSSELNVNALELDDSALYLCASSSGLSTDTQYFGPGTRLTVL.

This chain joins TRBV19 and TRBJ1-1; D is possibly TRBD1 (6 bases). The germline CDR1 and CDR2 sequences are LNHDA and SQIVND (reference sequence). The V and J ends lost 7 bases and 1 base respectively, with 19 bases between them. The CDR3 sequence is 16 residues long. The CDR3 loop reads CASTKLLGGGNTEAFF. DNA of the CDR3: TGTGCCAGTACTAAACTACTTGGGGGCGGGAACACTGAAGCTTTCTTT.

This clone turned up a few times. The chain uses TRBV29-1 and TRBJ1-1, with D possibly TRBD1 on 5 matching bases. The germline V gene encodes CDR1 SQVTM and CDR2 ANQGSEA. The CDR3 loop spans 13 amino acids. The V end was cut by 6 bases, the J end by 3 bases, with 14 bases between. The CDR3 protein is CSVYDGGYTEAFF. In DNA, the CDR3 is TGCAGCGTGTATGATGGGGGGTACACTGAAGCTTTCTTT.

J is TRBJ2-5 and V is TRBV7-8; tentative D call: TRBD2 (5 bases). Trimming removed 0 bases at V and 11 bases at J, with 22 bases between. Germline assignment: CDR1 SGHVS and CDR2 FQNEAQ. The CDR3 loop spans 16 amino acids. The CDR3 protein is CASSLAPPSSPMEQYF. The DNA of the CDR3 is TGTGCCAGCAGCTTAGCGCCTCCTAGCTCACCAATGGAGCAGTACTTC.

The rearrangement uses TRBV30 and TRBJ1-5; 7 bases match TRBD1. Germline CDR1 reads GTSNPN; CDR2 reads SVGIG (reference sequence). V lost 0 bases, J lost 7 bases, and 3 bases stayed unmatched. The CDR3 covers 13 residues. The CDR3 DNA is TGTGCCTGGAGTGTGGCAGGGGGACAGCCCCAGCATTTT. Its protein product is CAWSVAGGQPQHF.

The V call is TRBV7-2, the J call TRBJ1-2; a possible D gene is TRBD1 (6 bases). CDR3 length equals 15 residues. Per the germline V gene, CDR1 is SGHTA and CDR2 is FQGNSA. V was shortened by 0 bases and J by 1 base, with 9 bases between the two germline ends. DNA of the CDR3: TGTGCCAGCAGCTTAGCTCCGGACAGTAACTATGGCTACACCTTC. Residues: CASSLAPDSNYGYTF.

The V and J genes are TRBV19 and TRBJ2-5; no clear D. The CDR3 covers 13 residues. CDR1 and CDR2 (germline): LNHDA, SQIVND (reference sequence). V lost 1 base and J 1 base, leaving 4 bases between the germline ends. The CDR3 bases are TGTGCCAGTAGTATAGTCAGCCAAGAGACCCAGTACTTC. It encodes CASSIVSQETQYF.

The rearrangement joins TRBV30 to TRBJ1-1, with D possibly being TRBD1 (6 bases). Germline V gene lookup returns CDR1 GTSNPN and CDR2 SVGIG (reference sequence). V lost 3 bases and J 3 bases, leaving 14 bases between the germline ends. The CDR3 runs 14 residues. CDR3 sequence (DNA): TGTGCCTGGAGCCAAAGTAGGGGGTACACTGAAGCTTTCTTT. Translated, it gives CAWSQSRGYTEAFF. The full variable domain, with the rest looked up from reference TRBV30 and TRBJ1-1, is SQTIHQWPATLVQPVGSPLSLECTVEGTSNPNLYWYRQAAGRGLQLLFYSVGIGQISSEVPQNLSASRPQDRQFILSSKKLLLSDSGFYLCAWSQSRGYTEAFFGQGTRLTVV.

The chain recombines TRBV6-6 with TRBJ1-1; D is uncertain. CDR3 length equals 12 residues. CDR1 is MNHNY and CDR2 is SVGAGI in the germline V gene (reference sequence). The V and J ends lost 8 bases and 11 bases respectively, with 18 bases between them. The CDR3 nucleotides are TGTGCCAGCTTCTCCGTGGCCTCTAGGGCTTTCTTT. Its protein product is CASFSVASRAFF.

This chain connects TRBV7-2 to TRBJ2-1, with 10 nucleotides matching TRBD2. V was pared by 5 bases and J by 2 bases, with 6 bases of the junction left unmatched. CDR3 length: 16 residues. Germline CDR1 reads SGHTA; CDR2 reads FQGNSA. CDR3 region: CASSLSAGGPYNEQFF. CDR3 in DNA: TGTGCCAGCAGCCTTTCAGCGGGAGGGCCCTACAATGAGCAGTTCTTC.